This T cell receptor (beta chain) stems from a study of blood T cell repertoires in COVID-19. Across the whole study: PBMCs, B-cell-depleted T cells, or T cells provided the cDNA or gDNA that made up the material.

Profiled with immunoSEQ multiplex PCR; TCRdb holds only in-frame clones, not every one. The sample contains tens of thousands of clones, about 82% of which appear only once. The CDR3 is made up of 13 amino acids. Germline CDR1 reads MNHEY; CDR2 reads SVGAGI. V was clipped by 5 bases and J by 1 base, with 7 bases between them. This chain joins TRBV6-5 and TRBJ2-3; no clear D. The TCR originated in a man aged 65 to 85 with active COVID-19. Material for sequencing was peripheral blood. The CDR3 spells CASSPPGTDTQYF. CDR3 DNA sequence: TGTGCCAGCAGTCCCCCGGGCACAGATACGCAGTATTTT.